The 21 T cell receptor beta chains given below trace back to one sample, sequenced in a study of blood T cell repertoires in COVID-19. The protocol was immunoSEQ multiplex PCR, while the TCRdb copy is restricted to in-frame clones and leaves out a portion. The data show 300,000 to 400,000 clones, roughly 89% seen once. Source material: peripheral blood. These receptors were obtained from a young man with COVID-19, enrolled during active disease.

The gene calls are TRBV7-2 and TRBJ1-3; D not certain. This CDR3 has 14 residues. Trimming took off 5 bases at V and 3 bases at J, with 11 bases between the two ends. CDR1 SGHTA and CDR2 FQGNSA come from the germline V gene. In nucleotides, the CDR3 is TGTGCCAGCAGCCTTACACGGGTTGGAAACACCATATATTTT. Its protein product is CASSLTRVGNTIYF.

The V gene is TRBV18, the J gene TRBJ1-1; D gene ambiguous. Between the trimmed V and J ends, which lost 3 bases and 0 bases, there was a span of 5 bases. CDR1 is KGHSH, CDR2 LQKENI, per germline. This CDR3 is built from 13 residues. The CDR3 here is CASSPLVNTEAFF. DNA for the CDR3: TGTGCCAGCTCACCCCTTGTGAACACTGAAGCTTTCTTT.

The rearrangement uses TRBV9 and TRBJ1-2; weak D call: TRBD1 (6 bases). CDR1 is SGDLS, CDR2 YYNGEE, per germline. The CDR3 totals 13 residues. V lost 6 bases, J lost 5 bases, and 14 bases lay in between. CDR3 loop: CASTPRGEYGYTF. In DNA form, the CDR3 reads TGTGCCAGCACCCCCAGGGGCGAATATGGCTACACCTTC. The full variable domain, rest sourced from reference TRBV9 and TRBJ1-2, is DSGVTQTPKHLITATGQRVTLRCSPRSGDLSVYWYQQSLDQGLQFLIQYYNGEERAKGNILERFSAQQFPDLHSELNLSSLELGDSALYFCASTPRGEYGYTFGSGTRLTVV.

The chain joins TRBV19 to TRBJ2-1; 13 bases line up with TRBD2. The CDR3 covers 16 residues. V shed 9 bases, J shed 8 bases, and the junction held 13 bases outside the gene matches. CDR1 is LNHDA and CDR2 is SQIVND in the germline V gene (reference sequence). CDR3 coding DNA: TGTGCCAGCAGTCATTCCCCCGGACTAGCGGGGGATGAGCAGTTCTTC. Translated, it gives CASSHSPGLAGDEQFF.

This rearrangement joins TRBV5-5 to TRBJ2-1; D gene uncertain. Trimming removed 6 bases from V and 0 bases from J, with 19 bases in between. CDR3 length equals 17 residues. CDR1 and CDR2 from the germline V gene are SGHKS and YYEKEE (reference sequence). CDR3 sequence (DNA): TGTGCCAGCACTCGCGGTTCCCCCCCCTCCTCCTACAATGAGCAGTTCTTC. As protein: CASTRGSPPSSYNEQFF.

The rearrangement joins TRBV6-5 to TRBJ2-5; 9 bases are shared with TRBD2. The CDR3 totals 14 residues. Germline V gene data show CDR1 as MNHEY and CDR2 as SVGAGI. With 2 bases clipped from V and 2 bases from J, the junction kept 0 bases outside the gene matches. The CDR3 sequence is CASSYLAGQETQYF. The DNA for the CDR3 is TGTGCCAGCAGTTACCTAGCGGGACAAGAGACCCAGTACTTC.

V is TRBV12-5 and J is TRBJ2-5; TRBD2 is a possible D gene (5 bases). The V and J ends lost 7 bases and 0 bases respectively, with 6 bases between them. CDR3 length: 12 residues. Per germline, CDR1 LGHNT and CDR2 FRNRAP. The CDR3: CASVANQETQYF. The CDR3 nucleotides read TGTGCTAGTGTAGCGAACCAAGAGACCCAGTACTTC. The full variable domain, in which reference TRBV12-5 and TRBJ2-5 provide the parts outside the CDR3, is DARVTQTPRHKVTEMGQEVTMRCQPILGHNTVFWYRQTMMQGLELLAYFRNRAPLDDSGMPKDRFSAEMPDATLATLKIQPSEPRDSAVYFCASVANQETQYFGPGTRLLVL.

The V and J genes are TRBV28 and TRBJ1-2; 10 nucleotides line up with TRBD1. Trimming at V came to 2 bases and at J to 8 bases, leaving 8 bases not matched to a gene. The CDR3 runs 15 residues. Germline V CDR1 and CDR2: MDHEN, SYDVKM. For the CDR3, the DNA is TGTGCCAGCAGTTTAGCCGAGACAGGGGGCGGAGGCTACACCTTC. Its translation: CASSLAETGGGGYTF.

V gene TRBV6-5 combines with J gene TRBJ2-7; possible D gene TRBD2, 6 bases. Trimming cost V 5 bases and J 5 bases, with 16 bases left between them. Germline-derived CDR1 and CDR2 are MNHEY and SVGAGI. This CDR3 is built from 14 residues. The CDR3 nucleotides read TGTGCCAGCAGTCTTGGTGTCCAGCGGGACGAGCAGTACTTC. Encoded protein: CASSLGVQRDEQYF.

The sample holds one count of this clone. The V and J genes are TRBV5-1 and TRBJ2-5; D might be TRBD1 (5 bases). The V end lost 0 bases, the J end lost 5 bases, and 14 bases lay between the germline ends. The CDR3 has 15 amino acids. Germline lookup yields CDR1 SGHRS and CDR2 YFSETQ. The CDR3 coding sequence is TGCGCCAGCAGCTTGGAAAGGGGCGTGAGGGAGACCCAGTACTTC. This gives the protein CASSLERGVRETQYF.

V and J are TRBV19 and TRBJ1-6; possibly TRBD1 for D (6 bases). The CDR3 length is 14 residues. Trimming took 7 bases from V and 7 from J, leaving 14 bases between them. From germline, CDR1 is LNHDA and CDR2 SQIVND (reference sequence). The CDR3: CASKGEFRNSPLHF. In DNA, the CDR3 is TGTGCCAGTAAGGGGGAATTTCGCAATTCACCCCTCCACTTT. The full variable domain, completed using reference TRBV19 and TRBJ1-6, is DGGITQSPKYLFRKEGQNVTLSCEQNLNHDAMYWYRQDPGQGLRLIYYSQIVNDFQKGDIAEGYSVSREKKESFPLTVTSAQKNPTAFYLCASKGEFRNSPLHFGNGTRLTVT.

This chain joins TRBV6-2 or TRBV6-3 and TRBJ2-5, with D possibly matching TRBD2 (6 bases). The CDR3 sequence is 15 residues long. The germline V gene encodes CDR1 MNHEY and CDR2 SVGEGT. The ends were cut back, 6 bases at V and 2 bases at J, with 16 bases in the middle. CDR3 nucleotides: TGTGCCAGCAGCCTGGGACTCGTAAGACAAGAGACCCAGTACTTC. Protein sequence: CASSLGLVRQETQYF.

CDR3 nucleotides: TGTGCCAGCAGTTACTGGACAGGCCTGAGGGATCAGCCCCAGCATTTT. Translating gives CASSYWTGLRDQPQHF. The genes are TRBV6-2 or TRBV6-3 and TRBJ1-5; 7 bases align to TRBD1. This CDR3 region has 16 residues. The V and J ends lost 1 base and 5 bases, in that order; junction bases with no gene match: 8. Per the germline V gene, CDR1 is MNHEY and CDR2 is SVGEGT.

The chain links TRBV28 to TRBJ1-2, with D possibly TRBD1 on 6 matching bases. Per germline, CDR1 MDHEN and CDR2 SYDVKM. This CDR3 spans 12 amino acids. Trimming removed 3 bases from V and 6 bases from J, with 8 bases in between. The CDR3 spells CASSFNRDGYTF. The CDR3 coding sequence is TGTGCCAGCAGTTTCAACAGGGATGGCTACACCTTC.

The chain links TRBV5-1 to TRBJ2-1; 13 bases align to TRBD2. Looked up from germline, CDR1 is SGHRS and CDR2 is YFSETQ. The CDR3 has 16 residues. Germline trimming cut 4 bases from V and 4 bases from J; bases unmatched to any gene: 5. The CDR3 sequence: CASSNQGLAGYNEQFF. CDR3 sequence (DNA): TGCGCCAGCAGCAACCAGGGACTAGCGGGGTACAATGAGCAGTTCTTC.

In its sample, this clone was seen once. This chain links TRBV9 with TRBJ1-5, with TRBD1 as a possible D gene (6 bases). Germline CDR1 is SGDLS and CDR2 is YYNGEE. The CDR3 runs 15 residues. V was cut by 3 bases and J by 3 bases, with 13 bases left in between. This chain's CDR3 is CASSATGNPNQPQHF. The CDR3 DNA reads TGTGCCAGCAGCGCTACAGGGAACCCCAATCAGCCCCAGCATTTT. Full variable domain (remainder filled in from reference TRBV9 and TRBJ1-5): DSGVTQTPKHLITATGQRVTLRCSPRSGDLSVYWYQQSLDQGLQFLIQYYNGEERAKGNILERFSAQQFPDLHSELNLSSLELGDSALYFCASSATGNPNQPQHFGDGTRLSIL.

The gene calls are TRBV6-5 and TRBJ1-2; D not resolved. The CDR3 length is 14 residues. Trimming pared 8 bases from V and 1 base from J, leaving 14 bases between. The V gene's germline CDR1 is MNHEY and CDR2 SVGAGI. The CDR3 here is CASASPRVNYGYTF. CDR3 DNA sequence: TGTGCCAGCGCCTCTCCCCGGGTTAACTATGGCTACACCTTC.

This clone was seen once. This chain links TRBV7-8 with TRBJ1-2; 7 bases map to TRBD1. V dropped 1 base and J dropped 6; count of bases not matched to a gene: 14. The germline V gene has CDR1 SGHVS and CDR2 FQNEAQ. CDR3 size: 17 residues. CDR3 protein: CASSLVPPPGQAHGYTF. The CDR3 bases are TGTGCCAGCAGCTTAGTTCCTCCCCCTGGACAGGCCCATGGCTACACCTTC. Combining the CDR3 with reference TRBV7-8 and TRBJ1-2 gives the whole variable domain GAGVSQSPRYKVAKRGQDVALRCDPISGHVSLFWYQQALGQGPEFLTYFQNEAQLDKSGLPSDRFFAERPEGSVSTLKIQRTQQEDSAVYLCASSLVPPPGQAHGYTFGSGTRLTVV.

The DNA of the CDR3 is TGCGCCAGCAGTCGGACAGGGGGTAGCAATCAGCCCCAGCATTTT. It specifies CASSRTGGSNQPQHF. This chain joins TRBV4-1 and TRBJ1-5; 10 bases agree with TRBD1. This CDR3 has 15 residues. CDR1 is MGHRA and CDR2 is YSYEKL in the germline V gene. V was clipped by 6 bases and J by 0 bases; unmatched bases: 2.

This sequence joins TRBV7-2 and TRBJ2-5, with 12 bases identical to TRBD1. V dropped 2 bases and J dropped 4; count of bases not matched to a gene: 5. CDR1 SGHTA and CDR2 FQGNSA come from the germline V gene. This CDR3 region has 16 residues. In nucleotides, the CDR3 is TGTGCCAGCAGCTTACTGGGACAGGGGGCTTCAGAGACCCAGTACTTC. As protein: CASSLLGQGASETQYF.

The chain employs TRBV3-1 (or the pseudogene TRBV3-2) and TRBJ1-5; D is undetermined. Germline V lookup: CDR1 LGHDT, CDR2 YNNKEL (reference sequence). Deletions cut 0 bases from V and 0 bases from J, with 15 bases between. The CDR3 is 18 amino acids. The DNA for the CDR3 is TGTGCCAGCAGCCAAGATTTCGGCGGGATGTATAGCAATCAGCCCCAGCATTTT. It specifies CASSQDFGGMYSNQPQHF.